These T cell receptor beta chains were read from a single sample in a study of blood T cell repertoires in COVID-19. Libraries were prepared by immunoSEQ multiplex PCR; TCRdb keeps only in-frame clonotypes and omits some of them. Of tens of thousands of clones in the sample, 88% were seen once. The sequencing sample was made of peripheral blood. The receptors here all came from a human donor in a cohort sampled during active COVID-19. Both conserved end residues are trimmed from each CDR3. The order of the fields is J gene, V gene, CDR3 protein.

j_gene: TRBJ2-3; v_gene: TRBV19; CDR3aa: ASSIGHTDTQY
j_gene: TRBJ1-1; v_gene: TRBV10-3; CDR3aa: AISEGGDTEAF
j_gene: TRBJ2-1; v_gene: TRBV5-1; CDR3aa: ASSSNLAGNEQF
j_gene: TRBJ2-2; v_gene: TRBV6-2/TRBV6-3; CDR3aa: ASSYPTETDRNTGELF
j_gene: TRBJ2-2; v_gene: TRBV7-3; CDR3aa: ASSITTSGSTGELF
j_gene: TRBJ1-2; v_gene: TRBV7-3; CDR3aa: ASSSRSDYGYT
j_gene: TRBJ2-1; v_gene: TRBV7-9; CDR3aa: ASSPRRLAGGLREQF
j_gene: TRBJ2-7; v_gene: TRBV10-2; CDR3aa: ASSERAGGVYEQY
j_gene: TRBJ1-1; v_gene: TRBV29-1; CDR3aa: SVVGQTWGTEAF
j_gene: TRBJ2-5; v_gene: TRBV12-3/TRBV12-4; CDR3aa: ASSPSGEETQY
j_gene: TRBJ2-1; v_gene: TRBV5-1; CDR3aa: ASSLTSSYNEQF